The next 20 T cell receptor beta chains were all read from a single sample in a study of T-cell reconstitution after alpha-beta-depleted transplantation in children. A TCRbeta library incorporating unique molecular identifiers was prepared. Each CDR3 protein is one row after TCRdb ran MiXCR on the PCR reads. This table has about 400,000 distinct CDR3 sequences, 10% to 15% appearing once. This material consisted of PBMCs, taken from the stem cell graft. Receptor source: a human donor who donated a stem cell graft to a child with Fanconi anemia.

The chain carries TRBV6-2 or TRBV6-3 and TRBJ2-7, with 9 nucleotides matching TRBD2. J gave up 6 bases and V 7 bases, and 13 bases lay outside the gene matches. In germline, CDR1 is MNHEY, CDR2 SVGEGT. The CDR3 runs to 15 residues. CDR3 loop: CASTPAGGVLGEQYF. Here the CDR3 DNA reads TGTGCCAGCACTCCTGCGGGGGGGGTCCTTGGCGAGCAGTACTTC.

This clonotype was counted between two and nine times. The CDR3 nucleotides read TGTGCCAGCTCACCCTTACCGACAGGGGCCTACGAGCAGTACTTC. Its protein product is CASSPLPTGAYEQYF. The chain links TRBV18 to TRBJ2-7, with TRBD1 matching 8 bases. After removal of 3 bases from V and 2 bases from J, the junction contained 6 bases not matched to a gene. The CDR3 spans 15 residues. The germline V gene has CDR1 KGHSH and CDR2 LQKENI.

The table lists this clonotype with a few counts. The genes are TRBV15 and TRBJ2-5; 9 nucleotides line up with TRBD2. The CDR3 is 15 residues long. Germline V gene lookup returns CDR1 LNHNV and CDR2 YYDKDF (reference sequence). V dropped 5 bases and J dropped 0; count of bases not matched to a gene: 4. The CDR3 loop is CATSSTSGYQETQYF. The CDR3 DNA reads TGTGCCACCAGCTCGACTAGCGGATACCAAGAGACCCAGTACTTC.

The chain links TRBV5-5 to TRBJ1-2; the D gene is possibly TRBD1 (6 bases). Trimming removed 2 bases from V and 4 bases from J, with 18 bases in between. The CDR3 is 16 residues long. Germline assignment: CDR1 SGHKS and CDR2 YYEKEE (reference sequence). The CDR3 nucleotides read TGTGCCAGCAGCTTATGGGGGGCTGACTCTTCCTATGGCTACACCTTC. It codes for CASSLWGADSSYGYTF.

This clonotype was detected only a few times. In DNA form, the CDR3 reads TGTGCCAGCAGCCCTTCCAACAAAGAGACCCAGTACTTC. Protein: CASSPSNKETQYF. The chain has TRBV7-9 and TRBJ2-5; D remains unclear. The germline V and J ends were trimmed by 5 bases and 3 bases, with 10 bases remaining between them. The germline V gene encodes CDR1 SEHNR and CDR2 FQNEAQ (reference sequence). The CDR3 covers 13 residues.

This clonotype showed up just a few times. The genes are TRBV6-2 or TRBV6-3 and TRBJ1-2; no firm D call. The CDR3 is 12 amino acids. The germline gives CDR1 MNHEY, CDR2 SVGEGT. Trimming stripped 0 bases from V and 3 bases from J, with 2 bases between. In nucleotides, the CDR3 is TGTGCCAGCAGTTACTCGGACTATGGCTACACCTTC. Translation: CASSYSDYGYTF.

This clonotype was seen repeatedly, ten times or more. The rearrangement links TRBV12-3 or TRBV12-4 to TRBJ2-2, with D perhaps matching TRBD1 (5 bases). This CDR3 region has 15 residues. Between the trimmed V and J ends, which lost 1 base and 1 base, there was a span of 7 bases. CDR3: CASSLGQKNTGELFF. The DNA of the CDR3 is TGTGCCAGCAGTTTAGGACAGAAGAACACCGGGGAGCTGTTTTTT.

This clonotype appeared many times. The chain recombines TRBV12-3 or TRBV12-4 with TRBJ1-1, with a tentative D call TRBD1 (6 bases). V was trimmed by 3 bases and J by 4 bases, leaving 12 bases between them. This CDR3 region has 14 residues. CDR3 bases: TGTGCCAGCAGTTTGGGGGGGGCAAGCACTGAAGCTTTCTTT. Protein: CASSLGGASTEAFF.

This clonotype was counted a few times. The V and J genes are TRBV11-2 and TRBJ2-7, with D unresolved. CDR3 length: 14 amino acids. The germline V gene encodes CDR1 SGHAT and CDR2 FQNNGV. V lost 4 bases and J lost 0, with 10 bases in between. The CDR3 region is CASSSRHSSYEQYF. The CDR3 coding sequence is TGTGCCAGCAGCTCCCGACATAGCTCCTACGAGCAGTACTTC.

This clonotype was recorded a few times. The chain carries TRBV20-1 and TRBJ2-1; 11 bases line up with TRBD2. The CDR3 has 14 amino acids. The germline V gene encodes CDR1 DFQATT and CDR2 SNEGSKA (reference sequence). V gave up 6 bases and J gave up 3 bases; unmatched junction bases: 4. The CDR3 bases are TGCAGTGCCATCGGGACTAGCGGCTACAATGAGCAGTTCTTC. Encoded protein: CSAIGTSGYNEQFF.

The chain has TRBV9 and TRBJ2-2, with D unresolved. Germline CDR1 and CDR2: SGDLS and YYNGEE. V shed 0 bases and J shed 1 base, with 10 bases lying between them. The CDR3 consists of 16 residues. Here the CDR3 DNA reads TGTGCCAGCAGCGTAGATGCCCGACTGAACACCGGGGAGCTGTTTTTT. It is translated as CASSVDARLNTGELFF.

This clonotype has at least ten counts. The rearrangement joins TRBV7-3 to TRBJ2-1; TRBD1 is a possible D gene (5 bases). Trimming removed 2 bases at V and 1 base at J, with 18 bases between. The CDR3 runs 18 residues. Per germline, CDR1 SGHTA and CDR2 FQGTGA. The CDR3 loop reads CASSLVPHRGGSYNEQFF. The CDR3, as DNA: TGTGCCAGCAGCTTAGTCCCCCATAGGGGTGGATCCTACAATGAGCAGTTCTTC.

The rearrangement links TRBV6-5 to TRBJ1-5; weak D call: TRBD1 (6 bases). The germline V gene has CDR1 MNHEY and CDR2 SVGAGI. V lost 4 bases, J lost 7 bases, and 11 bases lay in between. The CDR3 spans 13 residues. In DNA form, the CDR3 reads TGTGCCAGCAGTTCACAGGGCGGACAGCCCCAGCATTTT. Translated: CASSSQGGQPQHF.

This clonotype came up many times. This CDR3 reads CASRGSSADTQYF. DNA of the CDR3: TGTGCCAGCAGGGGATCTTCGGCAGATACGCAGTATTTT. The chain carries TRBV6-2 or TRBV6-3 and TRBJ2-3; D is ambiguous. With 6 bases removed from V and 4 bases from J, the gap between germline ends came to 11 bases. The CDR3 consists of 13 residues. Germline lookup yields CDR1 MNHEY and CDR2 SVGEGT.

This clonotype appeared many times. CDR3 protein: CASSLENSGTQYF. The CDR3 region has the DNA TGTGCCAGCAGCTTAGAAAATTCGGGGACCCAGTACTTC. The chain joins TRBV7-2 to TRBJ2-5, with D unclear. V was pared by 1 base and J by 7 bases, with 10 bases between. Germline V gene sequence: CDR1 SGHTA, CDR2 FQGNSA. This CDR3 region has 13 residues.

The J gene is TRBJ1-3, the V gene TRBV7-8; D is unresolved. The V gene's germline CDR1 is SGHVS and CDR2 FQNEAQ. With 3 bases removed from V and 0 bases from J, the gap between germline ends came to 12 bases. The CDR3 is 16 residues long. The CDR3 spells CASSFRGRSSGNTIYF. In DNA form, the CDR3 reads TGTGCCAGCAGCTTCCGAGGCAGAAGCTCTGGAAACACCATATATTTT.

On this clonotype itself: One base away lies a much larger clone, so this may be a sequencing read error. The V and J genes are TRBV5-5 and TRBJ2-7; 7 bases are a match to TRBD1. Losses at the gene ends were 4 bases for V and 3 bases for J; bases not matched to a gene: 4. Per germline, CDR1 SGHKS and CDR2 YYEKEE (reference sequence). The CDR3 extends over 13 amino acids. The DNA of the CDR3 is TGTGCCAGCAGCCCGGGACAGTTCTACGAGCAGTACTTC. It yields the protein CASSPGQFYEQYF.

J is TRBJ1-1 and V is TRBV7-9; the D gene is possibly TRBD1 (5 bases). The germline CDR1 and CDR2 sequences are SEHNR and FQNEAQ (reference sequence). V was cut by 1 base and J by 4 bases, with 10 bases left in between. The CDR3 length is 14 residues. The CDR3 here is CASSLELGGTEAFF. In DNA, the CDR3 is TGTGCCAGCAGCTTAGAACTTGGGGGCACTGAAGCTTTCTTT.

This clonotype was recorded at least ten times. The J gene is TRBJ2-4, the V gene TRBV6-1; TRBD2 matches at 7 bases. V lost 6 bases to trimming and J lost 7 bases; unmatched junction nucleotides: 12. The CDR3 has 15 residues. Germline V lookup: CDR1 MNHNS, CDR2 SASEGT. CDR3 amino acids: CASSPSRGTMNIQYF. For the CDR3, the DNA is TGTGCCAGCAGCCCCTCCCGCGGGACTATGAACATTCAGTACTTC.

This clonotype was counted at least ten times. The chain has TRBV7-9 and TRBJ1-5; possibly TRBD1 for D (5 bases). This CDR3 region has 16 residues. From germline, CDR1 is SEHNR and CDR2 FQNEAQ (reference sequence). V was cut by 4 bases and J by 0 bases, with 13 bases left in between. The CDR3 sequence is CASSSGRGGSNQPQHF. For the CDR3, the DNA is TGTGCCAGCAGCTCGGGAAGGGGAGGTAGCAATCAGCCCCAGCATTTT.